This entry lists 27 T cell receptor beta chains sequenced from one sample in a study of shared clonotypes between healthy human individuals. Profiled with immunoSEQ multiplex PCR; TCRdb holds only in-frame clones, not every one. This table has 330,000 or so clones, less than 75% appearing once. Sequenced material: memory CD4+ T cells sorted from blood. Described subset: CD45RA-negative fraction. The source is a man aged 25-45 years in good health.

This chain links TRBV6-1 with TRBJ1-2, with no clear D. CDR3 length: 13 amino acids. CDR1 and CDR2 (germline): MNHNS, SASEGT. Trimming took off 4 bases at V and 10 bases at J, with 16 bases between the two ends. For the CDR3, the DNA is TGTGCCAGCAGTGTCCCCGGACCCTTAAACTACACCTTC. As protein: CASSVPGPLNYTF.

The chain combines TRBV5-1 with TRBJ1-2; 7 bases map to TRBD1. CDR1 and CDR2 (germline): SGHRS, YFSETQ. There are 13 residues in the CDR3. The V gene end was trimmed by 2 bases and the J gene end by 7 bases; junction bases not matched to a gene: 5. The chain's CDR3 is CASSLYRGVGYTF. In DNA, the CDR3 is TGCGCCAGCAGCTTATACAGGGGTGTTGGCTACACCTTC. Based on the CDR3 plus reference TRBV5-1 and TRBJ1-2, the full variable domain is KAGVTQTPRYLIKTRGQQVTLSCSPISGHRSVSWYQQTPGQGLQFLFEYFSETQRNKGNFPGRFSGRQFSNSRSEMNVSTLELGDSALYLCASSLYRGVGYTFGSGTRLTVV.

The V and J genes are TRBV11-3 and TRBJ2-1; D is uncertain. Germline V CDR1 and CDR2: SGHNT, YENEEA. The germline V and J ends were trimmed by 4 bases and 7 bases, with 11 bases remaining between them. The length of the CDR3 is 13 residues. CDR3 loop: CASSSGPSNEQFF. In DNA, the CDR3 is TGTGCCAGCAGCTCCGGGCCATCAAATGAGCAGTTCTTC.

This chain joins TRBV27 and TRBJ2-7; D is unresolved. Germline loops: CDR1 MNHEY, CDR2 SMNVEV (reference sequence). The CDR3 is 13 amino acids. The ends were cut back, 2 bases at V and 2 bases at J, with 7 bases in the middle. The CDR3 DNA sequence: TGTGCCAGCAGTTTACAGGAAACCTACGAGCAGTACTTC. Translation: CASSLQETYEQYF.

This chain links TRBV19 with TRBJ2-1, with D possibly TRBD2 on 6 matching bases. Per germline, CDR1 LNHDA and CDR2 SQIVND (reference sequence). There are 20 residues in the CDR3. V was shortened by 7 bases and J by 0 bases, with 28 bases between the two germline ends. The CDR3 sequence is CASNGRRGGPRRDSYNEQFF. The CDR3 nucleotides are TGTGCCAGTAACGGGAGACGGGGCGGACCTCGAAGGGACTCCTACAATGAGCAGTTCTTC.

The J gene is TRBJ1-4, the V gene TRBV6-1, with TRBD1 as a possible D gene (5 bases). The CDR3 extends over 16 amino acids. Deletions cut 1 base from V and 8 bases from J, with 17 bases between. Germline lookup yields CDR1 MNHNS and CDR2 SASEGT. The DNA for the CDR3 is TGTGCCAGCAGTGAAGTGGGTAGGGGATTGGGCGAAAAACTGTTTTTT. It codes for CASSEVGRGLGEKLFF.

The genes are TRBV7-8 and TRBJ1-5; TRBD1 agrees at 9 bases. Germline CDR1 SGHVS, CDR2 FQNEAQ. This CDR3 has 15 residues. The ends lost 5 bases at V and 7 bases at J; junction bases unmatched: 9. Here the CDR3 reads CASSPGTGTGQPQHF. The CDR3, as DNA: TGTGCCAGCAGCCCCGGGACAGGGACGGGCCAGCCCCAGCATTTT.

J is TRBJ1-1 and V is TRBV30; TRBD1 matches at 7 bases. V was pared by 4 bases and J by 7 bases, with 9 bases of the junction left unmatched. The germline gives CDR1 GTSNPN, CDR2 SVGIG (reference sequence). The CDR3 loop spans 13 amino acids. The CDR3 DNA follows: TGTGCCTGGACAGGGGGACGGGGATTTGAAGCTTTCTTT. It translates to CAWTGGRGFEAFF.

V is TRBV14 and J is TRBJ1-5; 8 bases align to TRBD1. From germline, CDR1 is SGHDN and CDR2 FVKESK. V was pared by 0 bases and J by 3 bases, with 10 bases of the junction left unmatched. The CDR3 contains 18 residues. Written as DNA, the CDR3 is TGTGCCAGCAGCCAAGATCCAGCGACAGGGGCCCTCAATCAGCCCCAGCATTTT. Translation: CASSQDPATGALNQPQHF.

The J gene is TRBJ2-7, the V gene TRBV7-2; 8 nucleotides match TRBD2. The V gene's germline CDR1 is SGHTA and CDR2 FQGNSA. V lost 5 bases, J lost 9 bases, and 12 bases stayed unmatched. This CDR3 region has 14 residues. CDR3 bases: TGTGCCAGCAGCCCCGGGAGGGGTCCAATTAGGCAGTACTTC. It codes for CASSPGRGPIRQYF.

The chain carries TRBV5-5 and TRBJ2-5; D unresolved. The CDR3 consists of 14 residues. Per the germline V gene, CDR1 is SGHKS and CDR2 is YYEKEE (reference sequence). With 4 bases removed from V and 5 bases from J, the gap between germline ends came to 15 bases. In DNA form, the CDR3 reads TGTGCCAGCAGCCCTTTGGGCCCTAGTGAGACCCAGTACTTC. This encodes CASSPLGPSETQYF.

The V gene is TRBV28, the J gene TRBJ1-4; D remains unclear. Germline values: CDR1 MDHEN, CDR2 SYDVKM. V was pared by 4 bases and J by 8 bases, with 8 bases between. This CDR3 spans 12 amino acids. The CDR3 here is CASSSAGEKLFF. The CDR3 DNA sequence: TGTGCCAGCAGTTCGGCCGGGGAAAAACTGTTTTTT.

On this clone itself: The same CDR3 is also encoded by other DNA sequences in this sample. DNA of the CDR3: TGTGCCAGCAGTGTACTAGAGGGCACAGATACGCAGTATTTT. Translating gives CASSVLEGTDTQYF. The chain employs TRBV2 and TRBJ2-3; possible D gene TRBD2, 5 bases. The CDR3 is 14 amino acids. V was cut by 4 bases and J by 1 base, with 9 bases left in between. Germline assignment: CDR1 SNHLY and CDR2 FYNNEI.

V is TRBV2 and J is TRBJ2-5; D is undetermined. Germline values: CDR1 SNHLY, CDR2 FYNNEI. CDR3 size: 13 residues. The germline V and J ends were trimmed by 4 bases and 5 bases, with 11 bases remaining between them. CDR3 DNA: TGTGCCAGCAGTGCGGCGGAGTCGGAGACCCAGTACTTC. It translates to CASSAAESETQYF.

The chain has TRBV4-3 and TRBJ2-5; the match to TRBD2 covers 8 bases. There are 16 residues in the CDR3. From germline, CDR1 is LGHNA and CDR2 YSLEER. V was pared by 2 bases and J by 1 base, with 6 bases of the junction left unmatched. The CDR3 sequence: CASSQRTRGGQETQYF. CDR3 nucleotides: TGCGCCAGCAGCCAACGTACCCGGGGGGGCCAAGAGACCCAGTACTTC.

The chain employs TRBV28 and TRBJ1-1; no reliable D call. This CDR3 spans 15 amino acids. V lost 6 bases, J lost 2 bases, and 16 bases lay in between. The germline V gene encodes CDR1 MDHEN and CDR2 SYDVKM. CDR3 bases: TGTGCCAGCAGCTCTATCGGGCTGCTTAACACTGAAGCTTTCTTT. It encodes CASSSIGLLNTEAFF. The entire variable domain, with the rest obtained from reference TRBV28 and TRBJ1-1, is as follows: DVKVTQSSRYLVKRTGEKVFLECVQDMDHENMFWYRQDPGLGLRLIYFSYDVKMKEKGDIPEGYSVSREKKERFSLILESASTNQTSMYLCASSSIGLLNTEAFFGQGTRLTVV.

The gene calls are TRBV5-5 and TRBJ2-7; perhaps TRBD2 as D (7 bases). The CDR3 has 15 amino acids. V dropped 5 bases and J dropped 2 bases, with 17 bases sitting between them. Per the germline V gene, CDR1 is SGHKS and CDR2 is YYEKEE (reference sequence). This CDR3 reads CASRLQGSGTYEQYF. The DNA of the CDR3 is TGTGCCAGCAGACTACAGGGAAGCGGGACCTACGAGCAGTACTTC.

This clone has just a few counts. The genes are TRBV5-4 and TRBJ2-2; 7 bases align to TRBD1. Germline V gene sequence: CDR1 SGHNT, CDR2 YYREEE (reference sequence). Trimming removed 6 bases from V and 3 bases from J; junction bases left unmatched: 8. The CDR3 extends over 15 amino acids. The CDR3 coding sequence is TGTGCCAGCACCAAACGACAGGGTGACACCGGGGAGCTGTTTTTT. Translation: CASTKRQGDTGELFF.

V usage is TRBV6-1 and J usage is TRBJ2-1; D perhaps matches TRBD2 (6 bases). V was pared by 8 bases and J by 8 bases, with 19 bases between. Germline assignment: CDR1 MNHNS and CDR2 SASEGT. The length of the CDR3 is 14 residues. The DNA of the CDR3 is TGTGCCAGCGTAGTTCCGGGACTCGTAGATGAGCAGTTCTTC. Translated: CASVVPGLVDEQFF.

The rearrangement uses TRBV5-4 and TRBJ2-3; 7 positions match TRBD1. The CDR3 is made up of 16 amino acids. J lost 2 bases, V lost 3 bases, and 9 bases had no gene match. Germline V lookup: CDR1 SGHNT, CDR2 YYREEE (reference sequence). The CDR3 protein is CASSSPGQWFTDTQYF. The CDR3 DNA sequence: TGTGCCAGCAGCTCACCGGGACAGTGGTTCACAGATACGCAGTATTTT.

The chain joins TRBV6-6 to TRBJ1-5; 10 positions match TRBD1. The V gene's germline CDR1 is MNHNY and CDR2 SVGAGI (reference sequence). The CDR3 covers 16 residues. V trimming: 2 bases; J trimming: 7 bases; junction bases outside the gene matches: 8. The CDR3 sequence: CASSYDRGPRGQPQHF. Here the CDR3 DNA reads TGTGCCAGCAGTTACGACAGGGGGCCCCGAGGGCAGCCCCAGCATTTT.

As concerns this clone: The same CDR3 arises from other DNA sequences in this sample as well. The chain recombines TRBV11-3 with TRBJ2-3; D gene ambiguous. Germline CDR1 SGHNT, CDR2 YENEEA. This CDR3 spans 14 amino acids. Trimming took off 1 base at V and 3 bases at J, with 8 bases between the two ends. The DNA for the CDR3 is TGTGCCAGCAGCTTAGGTGGAGATACAGATACGCAGTATTTT. Amino acids: CASSLGGDTDTQYF.

The chain recombines TRBV5-4 with TRBJ1-1; no clear D. The CDR3 length is 13 residues. Trimming pared 4 bases from V and 4 bases from J, leaving 11 bases between. CDR1 and CDR2 from the germline V gene are SGHNT and YYREEE (reference sequence). For the CDR3, the DNA is TGTGCCAGCAGCCCAGGACCCTTCACTGAAGCTTTCTTT. Translation gives CASSPGPFTEAFF.

This clone was detected a few times. Within the sample, other DNA sequences also encode this same CDR3. The rearrangement links TRBV2 to TRBJ1-1; 8 bases line up with TRBD1. V lost 4 bases to trimming and J lost 4 bases; unmatched junction nucleotides: 2. The CDR3 consists of 13 residues. Germline CDR1 and CDR2: SNHLY and FYNNEI. The CDR3 sequence: CASSVGTGTEAFF. CDR3 DNA sequence: TGTGCCAGCAGTGTCGGGACAGGCACTGAAGCTTTCTTT. The entire variable domain, with the rest obtained from reference TRBV2 and TRBJ1-1, is as follows: EPEVTQTPSHQVTQMGQEVILRCVPISNHLYFYWYRQILGQKVEFLVSFYNNEISEKSEIFDDQFSVERPDGSNFTLKIRSTKLEDSAMYFCASSVGTGTEAFFGQGTRLTVV.

V usage is TRBV18 and J usage is TRBJ2-3; D ambiguous. The CDR3 is made up of 15 amino acids. V was clipped by 10 bases and J by 0 bases, with 17 bases between them. The germline gives CDR1 KGHSH, CDR2 LQKENI. Written as DNA, the CDR3 is TGTGCCACCACGAGTGGGGTTAGAAGCACAGATACGCAGTATTTT. This gives the protein CATTSGVRSTDTQYF.

The rearrangement links TRBV13 to TRBJ2-2; perhaps TRBD2 as D (6 bases). The CDR3 is 16 amino acids. CDR1 is PRHDT, CDR2 FYEKMQ, per germline (reference sequence). The germline V and J ends were trimmed by 2 bases and 8 bases, with 18 bases remaining between them. CDR3 residues: CASSLLNGTPAGELFF. CDR3 sequence (DNA): TGTGCCAGCAGCTTACTGAACGGGACTCCCGCAGGGGAGCTGTTTTTT. The full variable domain, rest sourced from reference TRBV13 and TRBJ2-2, is AAGVIQSPRHLIKEKRETATLKCYPIPRHDTVYWYQQGPGQDPQFLISFYEKMQSDKGSIPDRFSAQQFSDYHSELNMSSLELGDSALYFCASSLLNGTPAGELFFGEGSRLTVL.

The gene calls are TRBV7-8 and TRBJ2-7; possibly TRBD1 or TRBD2 for D (6 bases each). This CDR3 region has 17 residues. Trimming shortened V by 2 bases and J by 3 bases, and 20 bases separated the two germline ends. Germline-derived CDR1 and CDR2 are SGHVS and FQNEAQ. CDR3 protein: CASSLTSWGASRYEQYF. CDR3 DNA: TGTGCCAGCAGCTTAACGAGTTGGGGGGCGTCTCGCTACGAGCAGTACTTC. Looking up the rest from reference TRBV7-8 and TRBJ2-7 gives the full variable domain: GAGVSQSPRYKVAKRGQDVALRCDPISGHVSLFWYQQALGQGPEFLTYFQNEAQLDKSGLPSDRFFAERPEGSVSTLKIQRTQQEDSAVYLCASSLTSWGASRYEQYFGPGTRLTVT.